These 23 T cell receptor beta chains originate from one sample sequenced in a study of cytomegalovirus exposure and HLA in healthy donors. Clones were read by immunoSEQ multiplex PCR, and TCRdb kept only the in-frame ones, dropping some. This sample has approximately 260,000 clones, with around 88% found just once. Sequencing was done on a sample of PBMCs. The receptor source for this set is a woman in her 30s in good health and CMV-seropositive.

This chain uses TRBV30 with TRBJ2-5; 8 bases map to TRBD2. This CDR3 region has 16 residues. V lost 4 bases to trimming and J lost 1 base; unmatched junction nucleotides: 11. The germline CDR1 and CDR2 sequences are GTSNPN and SVGIG (reference sequence). CDR3 loop: CAWKISGAFPQETQYF. CDR3 DNA sequence: TGTGCCTGGAAGATTAGCGGGGCTTTCCCCCAAGAGACCCAGTACTTC.

V is TRBV29-1 and J is TRBJ1-2; TRBD1 is a possible D gene (6 bases). Trimming pared 7 bases from V and 7 bases from J, leaving 19 bases between. The CDR3 runs 13 residues. The germline gives CDR1 SQVTM, CDR2 ANQGSEA. The DNA for the CDR3 is TGCAGCGCCGCGGGGGGCGACATAAGTGGCTACACCTTC. Its protein is CSAAGGDISGYTF.

The V and J genes are TRBV29-1 and TRBJ2-7; 8 nucleotides match TRBD2. CDR1 is SQVTM, CDR2 ANQGSEA, per germline. V lost 4 bases, J lost 3 bases, and 11 bases stayed unmatched. The CDR3 is 15 amino acids. The CDR3 DNA reads TGCAGCGTTGGGATCGGGGAGAGCGGGAGCTACGAGCAGTACTTC. It encodes CSVGIGESGSYEQYF.

V is TRBV30 and J is TRBJ1-1; possible D gene TRBD1, 5 bases. The length of the CDR3 is 16 residues. V was pared by 2 bases and J by 1 base, with 17 bases between. Germline V gene sequence: CDR1 GTSNPN, CDR2 SVGIG (reference sequence). CDR3 DNA: TGTGCCTGGAGTCGTAGAAGACAGTCTGCGAACACTGAAGCTTTCTTT. As protein: CAWSRRRQSANTEAFF.

The J gene is TRBJ2-1, the V gene TRBV25-1; TRBD2 aligns across 9 bases. V lost 3 bases to trimming and J lost 2 bases; unmatched junction nucleotides: 5. Germline V CDR1 and CDR2: MGHDK, SYGVNS. This CDR3 is built from 16 residues. The CDR3 loop reads CASSDPVAGAYNEQFF. The CDR3 DNA is TGTGCCAGCAGTGACCCGGTAGCGGGGGCCTACAATGAGCAGTTCTTC.

This chain joins TRBV10-1 and TRBJ2-7, with no clear D. V lost 5 bases and J lost 2, with 10 bases in between. Per the germline V gene, CDR1 is WNHNN and CDR2 is SYGVQD (reference sequence). CDR3 size: 13 residues. In DNA form, the CDR3 reads TGCGCCAGCAGTCGAGACATTACCTACGAGCAGTACTTC. Translation gives CASSRDITYEQYF.

The chain links TRBV6-1 to TRBJ1-2; maybe TRBD1 (6 bases). CDR3 length: 14 residues. From germline, CDR1 is MNHNS and CDR2 SASEGT. Trimming took off 4 bases at V and 6 bases at J, with 15 bases between the two ends. The CDR3 loop reads CASSVNREVHGYTF. Written as DNA, the CDR3 is TGTGCCAGCAGTGTTAACAGGGAAGTCCATGGCTACACCTTC.

The chain uses TRBV5-4 and TRBJ2-1; 11 nucleotides agree with TRBD2. CDR3 length: 16 residues. The V segment lost 2 bases and the J segment 10 bases; nucleotides outside the gene matches: 11. Germline assignment: CDR1 SGHNT and CDR2 YYREEE (reference sequence). CDR3 amino acids: CASSFYVGLAGHEQFF. DNA of the CDR3: TGTGCCAGCAGCTTCTATGTAGGACTAGCGGGCCACGAGCAGTTCTTC.

The V call is TRBV5-1, the J call TRBJ2-4; D perhaps matches TRBD1 (5 bases). Trimming took 0 bases from V and 5 from J, leaving 9 bases between them. In germline, CDR1 is SGHRS, CDR2 YFSETQ. The CDR3 has 14 residues. CDR3 in DNA: TGCGCCAGCAGCTTGGGACAGCTTGAAAACATTCAGTACTTC. It encodes CASSLGQLENIQYF.

The chain combines TRBV6-1 with TRBJ2-1; maybe TRBD2 (6 bases). Per the germline V gene, CDR1 is MNHNS and CDR2 is SASEGT. V lost 6 bases and J 5 bases, leaving 17 bases between the germline ends. The CDR3 is made up of 15 amino acids. CDR3 sequence: CASRGPGRVNNEQFF. In DNA, the CDR3 is TGTGCCAGCAGAGGACCCGGGAGAGTGAACAATGAGCAGTTCTTC.

The chain combines TRBV18 with TRBJ2-3, with D unclear. The V end lost 6 bases, the J end lost 0 bases, and 13 bases lay between the germline ends. CDR1 and CDR2 from the germline V gene are KGHSH and LQKENI. The CDR3 is 15 residues long. The CDR3 region has the DNA TGTGCCAGCTCCCGAGAACTACCGAGCACAGATACGCAGTATTTT. The encoded protein is CASSRELPSTDTQYF.

The chain has TRBV7-2 and TRBJ2-5, with D tentatively TRBD2 (5 bases). The CDR3 is made up of 16 amino acids. Germline CDR1 reads SGHTA; CDR2 reads FQGNSA. Between the trimmed V and J ends, which lost 3 bases and 7 bases, there was a span of 21 bases. The chain's CDR3 is CASSFGETLARGTQYF. In nucleotides, the CDR3 is TGTGCCAGCAGCTTTGGCGAAACTCTGGCCCGGGGGACCCAGTACTTC.

This sequence joins TRBV30 and TRBJ1-2; D uncertain. The CDR3 contains 13 residues. V dropped 1 base and J dropped 4 bases, with 10 bases sitting between them. Germline-derived CDR1 and CDR2 are GTSNPN and SVGIG (reference sequence). The CDR3 nucleotides read TGTGCCTGGAGTGAGTATGGCAGCTATGGCTACACCTTC. It codes for CAWSEYGSYGYTF.

The gene calls are TRBV18 and TRBJ1-4, with a tentative D call TRBD1 (6 bases). Trimming cost V 5 bases and J 6 bases, with 16 bases left between them. Germline V gene lookup returns CDR1 KGHSH and CDR2 LQKENI. This CDR3 spans 15 amino acids. For the CDR3, the DNA is TGTGCCAGCTCAACCGAGGGACAAATTTATGAAAAACTGTTTTTT. Protein sequence: CASSTEGQIYEKLFF.

This sequence joins TRBV6-1 and TRBJ2-2; 7 bases are a match to TRBD2. Germline V gives CDR1 MNHNS, CDR2 SASEGT. The CDR3 is made up of 16 amino acids. Trimming took 4 bases from V and 2 from J; bases not matched to a gene: 7. DNA of the CDR3: TGTGCCAGCAGTGGTACCGGGACTATAAACACCGGGGAGCTGTTTTTT. It yields the protein CASSGTGTINTGELFF.

The V gene is TRBV6-1, the J gene TRBJ1-1; 9 bases are a match to TRBD1. The CDR3 totals 14 residues. The junction had 3 bases not matched to a gene; V was cut back by 6 bases and J by 1 base. In germline, CDR1 is MNHNS, CDR2 SASEGT. The CDR3 region is CASRLDRGNTEAFF. The CDR3 region has the DNA TGTGCCAGCAGGTTGGACAGGGGGAACACTGAAGCTTTCTTT.

This chain joins TRBV14 and TRBJ2-7; 7 bases line up with TRBD1. The CDR3 runs to 16 residues. Germline CDR1 and CDR2: SGHDN and FVKESK. V dropped 0 bases and J dropped 7; count of bases not matched to a gene: 12. CDR3 sequence reads: CASSQDGTGVRSEQYF. The CDR3 DNA sequence: TGTGCCAGCAGCCAAGATGGCACAGGGGTTAGGTCGGAGCAGTACTTC.

The DNA of the CDR3 is TGTGCCTGGAGTGTCCGCGCAGGCTCCTACAATGAGCAGTTCTTC. Its protein is CAWSVRAGSYNEQFF. The chain links TRBV30 to TRBJ2-1, with no clear D. V gave up 0 bases and J gave up 0 bases, with 9 bases separating them. Looked up from germline, CDR1 is GTSNPN and CDR2 is SVGIG (reference sequence). This CDR3 has 15 residues.

V and J are TRBV27 and TRBJ2-3, with 14 bases identical to TRBD2. With V trimmed by 5 bases and J by 11 bases, 9 bases remained unmatched. The CDR3 extends over 15 amino acids. The germline V gene has CDR1 MNHEY and CDR2 SMNVEV (reference sequence). CDR3 sequence reads: CASSPPGLAGVRQYF. The CDR3 DNA sequence: TGTGCCAGCAGTCCGCCGGGACTAGCGGGAGTACGGCAGTATTTT.

The CDR3 DNA reads TGTGCCAGCTCACCACCGGGGCTAGCGGTTTACTACGAGCAGTACTTC. It specifies CASSPPGLAVYYEQYF. The chain recombines TRBV18 with TRBJ2-7; 7 nucleotides agree with TRBD2. This CDR3 is built from 16 residues. Germline assignment: CDR1 KGHSH and CDR2 LQKENI. Trimming removed 0 bases from V and 3 bases from J; junction bases left unmatched: 8.

The chain recombines TRBV7-9 with TRBJ2-3; 8 positions match TRBD2. J was trimmed by 2 bases and V by 1 base; bases with no gene match: 8. This CDR3 comprises 17 residues. Germline lookup yields CDR1 SEHNR and CDR2 FQNEAQ (reference sequence). The CDR3 sequence is CASSLGTSGSNTDTQYF. The DNA for the CDR3 is TGTGCCAGCAGCTTAGGTACTAGCGGCTCTAACACAGATACGCAGTATTTT.

The chain couples TRBV6-1 to TRBJ2-1; 10 bases are a match to TRBD2. Losses at the gene ends were 3 bases for V and 7 bases for J; bases not matched to a gene: 18. Germline V CDR1 and CDR2: MNHNS, SASEGT. CDR3 length equals 19 residues. CDR3 amino acids: CASSEPHYLLAGRRNEQFF. The CDR3 DNA reads as TGTGCCAGCAGTGAGCCGCACTACCTACTAGCGGGAAGGCGTAATGAGCAGTTCTTC.

The chain recombines TRBV12-5 with TRBJ2-1; possibly TRBD1 for D (6 bases). V was clipped by 5 bases and J by 5 bases, with 7 bases between them. CDR1 and CDR2 from the germline V gene are LGHNT and FRNRAP. The length of the CDR3 is 12 residues. Here the CDR3 reads CASGRTDNEQFF. CDR3 nucleotide sequence: TGTGCTAGTGGTAGGACAGACAATGAGCAGTTCTTC.